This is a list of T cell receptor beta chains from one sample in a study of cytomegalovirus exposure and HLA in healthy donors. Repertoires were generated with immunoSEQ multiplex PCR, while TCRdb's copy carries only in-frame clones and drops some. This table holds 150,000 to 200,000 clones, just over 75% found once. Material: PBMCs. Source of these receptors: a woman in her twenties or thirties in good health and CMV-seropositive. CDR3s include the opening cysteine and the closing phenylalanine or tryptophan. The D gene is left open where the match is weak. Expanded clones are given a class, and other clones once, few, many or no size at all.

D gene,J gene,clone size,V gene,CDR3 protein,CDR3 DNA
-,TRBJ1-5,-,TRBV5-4,CASSLKRWDF,TGTGCCAGCAGCTTAAAGCGCTGGGATTTT
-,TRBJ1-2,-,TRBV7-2,CASSTLTSGYTF,TGTGCCAGCAGCACCCTGACATCTGGCTACACCTTC
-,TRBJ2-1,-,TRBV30,CARALADNEQFF,TGTGCCCGGGCCCTAGCCGACAATGAGCAGTTCTTC
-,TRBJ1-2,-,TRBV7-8,CASSSPTEVYGYTF,TGTGCCAGCAGCTCGCCGACAGAAGTCTATGGCTACACCTTC
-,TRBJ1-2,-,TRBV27,CASSPDSVAYGYTF,TGTGCCAGCAGCCCGGACAGTGTAGCGTATGGCTACACCTTC
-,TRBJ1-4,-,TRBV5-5,CASSFDFSTSNEKLFF,TGTGCCAGCAGCTTTGATTTCTCGACTAGTAATGAAAAACTGTTTTTT
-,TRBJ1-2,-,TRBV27,CASSPIGHITNYGYTF,TGTGCCAGCAGTCCAATAGGACATATCACTAACTATGGCTACACCTTC
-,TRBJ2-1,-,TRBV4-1,CASSQEPSLSYNEQFF,TGCGCCAGCAGCCAAGAGCCAAGCCTATCCTACAATGAGCAGTTCTTC
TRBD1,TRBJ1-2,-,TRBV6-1,CASSVSGTGEGYTF,TGTGCCAGCAGTGTCTCCGGGACAGGGGAGGGCTACACCTTC
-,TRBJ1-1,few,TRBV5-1,CASSLGGGIEAFF,TGCGCCAGCAGCTTGGGGGGCGGGATTGAAGCTTTCTTT
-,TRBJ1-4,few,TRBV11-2,CASSPGRGNEKLFF,TGTGCCAGCAGCCCCGGAAGGGGGAATGAAAAACTGTTTTTT
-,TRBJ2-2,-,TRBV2,CASTRENTGELFF,TGTGCCAGCACCAGGGAAAACACCGGGGAGCTGTTTTTT
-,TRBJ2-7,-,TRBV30,CAWSVRGPPYEQYF,TGTGCCTGGAGTGTCAGGGGCCCGCCCTACGAGCAGTACTTC
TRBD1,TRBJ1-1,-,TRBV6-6,CASRSGQLNTEAFF,TGTGCCAGCAGATCGGGACAGTTAAACACTGAAGCTTTCTTT
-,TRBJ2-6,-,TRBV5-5,CASSLVLGANVLTF,TGTGCCAGCAGCTTGGTCCTGGGGGCCAACGTCCTGACTTTC
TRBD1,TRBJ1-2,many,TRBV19,CASSIPGQGNYGYTF,TGTGCCAGTAGTATTCCGGGACAGGGGAACTATGGCTACACCTTC
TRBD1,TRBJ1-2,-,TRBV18,CASSPMTGSYTF,TGTGCCAGCTCACCTATGACAGGGAGCTACACCTTC
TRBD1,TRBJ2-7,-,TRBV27,CASTTGQGIEQYF,TGTGCCAGCACCACTGGACAGGGCATCGAGCAGTACTTC
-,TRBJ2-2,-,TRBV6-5,CASSSTGTYLTGELFF,TGTGCCAGCAGTTCGACCGGGACTTACCTCACCGGGGAGCTGTTTTTT
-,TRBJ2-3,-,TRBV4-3,CASSSTSLEQYF,TGCGCCAGCAGCTCCACTTCCCTTGAGCAGTATTTT